Presented here are 4 T cell receptor beta chains from one specimen sequenced in a study of blood T cell repertoires in COVID-19 (TCRdb year 2020). Libraries were built with the immunoSEQ multiplex PCR assay. TCRdb obtained this table from immuneACCESS and retained in-frame rearrangements with V and J assigned. These tables miss some clones; where compared with another copy, unresolved V genes account for less than half of the shortfall, and the remainder is unexplained. This sample is represented by approximately 210,000 clones; almost 85% of them were singletons. Of the sample, approximately 12% is held by the ten largest clones. Sequences were obtained from peripheral blood. These receptors were collected from a woman aged 40 to 50 with acute or convalescent COVID-19.

This chain links TRBV2 with TRBJ2-3; TRBD2 agrees at 7 bases. Germline V gene data show CDR1 as SNHLY and CDR2 as FYNNEI. The V and J ends lost 4 bases and 6 bases, in that order; junction bases with no gene match: 10. CDR3 length: 15 amino acids. CDR3 amino acids: CASSVSPGGLDTQYF. The CDR3 DNA reads as TGTGCCAGCAGTGTATCGCCGGGGGGTTTGGATACGCAGTATTTT.

This chain connects TRBV7-3 to TRBJ2-3; 14 nucleotides align to TRBD2. J was trimmed by 1 base and V by 4 bases; bases with no gene match: 1. Germline-derived CDR1 and CDR2 are SGHTA and FQGTGA. This CDR3 is 16 amino acids long. Here the CDR3 reads CASSSGLAGGTDTQYF. Written as DNA, the CDR3 is TGTGCCAGCAGCTCGGGACTAGCGGGGGGCACAGATACGCAGTATTTT.

In its sample, this clone was seen a few times. The V and J genes are TRBV5-6 and TRBJ1-4, with 7 bases fitting TRBD1. CDR1 and CDR2 (germline): SGHDT, YYEEEE. The CDR3 spans 15 residues. V lost 3 bases and J lost 5; bases outside the gene matches: 7. CDR3 residues: CASSSTWTGNEKLFF. CDR3 nucleotides: TGTGCCAGCAGCTCAACATGGACAGGAAATGAAAAACTGTTTTTT.

Only a few counts were recorded for this clone. The rearrangement uses TRBV2 and TRBJ1-2; D remains unclear. From germline, CDR1 is SNHLY and CDR2 FYNNEI. V gave up 6 bases and J gave up 2 bases, with 7 bases separating them. The length of the CDR3 is 12 residues. The CDR3 protein is CASRLTNYGYTF. CDR3 nucleotide sequence: TGTGCCAGCAGGCTAACCAACTATGGCTACACCTTC.